The 11 T cell receptor beta chains listed next were all sequenced from one sample in a study of T cell responses to AZD1222 COVID-19 vaccine. The table came from immunoSEQ multiplex PCR; TCRdb's copy has only in-frame clones and leaves some out. The repertoire holds 95,000 to 110,000 clones, with roughly 86% as singletons. Sequencing used peripheral blood, obtained 28 days after the second dose of the MenACWY control vaccine. All receptors derive from an adult who received the MenACWY meningococcal vaccine as a control.

This chain connects TRBV6-2 or TRBV6-3 to TRBJ1-6, with 7 bases that match TRBD1. There are 15 residues in the CDR3. J was trimmed by 8 bases and V by 4 bases; bases with no gene match: 8. CDR1 MNHEY and CDR2 SVGEGT come from the germline V gene. CDR3 region: CASSLGQIGDSPLHF. Here the CDR3 DNA reads TGTGCCAGCAGTTTGGGACAGATCGGGGATTCACCCCTCCACTTT.

The chain recombines TRBV9 with TRBJ2-1, with 7 bases lining up with TRBD1. CDR3 size: 15 residues. Trimming removed 4 bases from V and 7 bases from J; junction bases left unmatched: 11. Germline V lookup: CDR1 SGDLS, CDR2 YYNGEE. The CDR3 protein is CASSSLRGQHNEQFF. CDR3 bases: TGTGCCAGCAGCTCCCTTCGGGGACAGCATAATGAGCAGTTCTTC.

The V and J genes are TRBV4-2 and TRBJ1-4, with no clear D. Germline V lookup: CDR1 LGHNA, CDR2 YNFKEQ. The CDR3 is made up of 13 amino acids. The ends were cut back, 0 bases at V and 8 bases at J, with 7 bases in the middle. CDR3 DNA: TGTGCCAGCAGCCAAGAAGGGCGGGAAAAACTGTTTTTT. Its translation is CASSQEGREKLFF.

This chain links TRBV5-5 with TRBJ1-1; D is ambiguous. The germline V gene encodes CDR1 SGHKS and CDR2 YYEKEE (reference sequence). With 0 bases removed from V and 7 bases from J, the gap between germline ends came to 13 bases. This CDR3 spans 14 amino acids. DNA for the CDR3: TGTGCCAGCAGCTTGGGCACCCCGGGGATTGAAGCTTTCTTT. This translates into CASSLGTPGIEAFF.

The chain has TRBV3-1 (or the pseudogene TRBV3-2) and TRBJ2-7, with D tentatively TRBD1 (5 bases). The V gene's germline CDR1 is LGHDT and CDR2 YNNKEL (reference sequence). V lost 4 bases, J lost 2 bases, and 15 bases lay in between. The CDR3 loop spans 15 amino acids. For the CDR3, the DNA is TGTGCCAGCAGCCCGCGGCAGGGAAACCCCTACGAGCAGTACTTC. Translating it yields CASSPRQGNPYEQYF.

The chain recombines TRBV2 with TRBJ2-2, with 9 bases fitting TRBD1. The CDR3 length is 15 residues. With 7 bases clipped from V and 6 bases from J, the junction kept 9 bases outside the gene matches. Germline V CDR1 and CDR2: SNHLY, FYNNEI. CDR3 sequence (DNA): TGTGCCAGCAATCAACAGGGGGCGCTTCCCGGGGAGCTGTTTTTT. Its protein is CASNQQGALPGELFF.

V and J are TRBV7-3 and TRBJ2-2, with 7 bases aligning to TRBD1. Germline V gives CDR1 SGHTA, CDR2 FQGTGA. V trimming: 5 bases; J trimming: 4 bases; junction bases outside the gene matches: 10. The CDR3 contains 16 residues. The CDR3 protein is CASSPSRDRVTGELFF. The DNA of the CDR3 is TGTGCCAGCAGCCCCTCTCGAGACAGGGTCACCGGGGAGCTGTTTTTT.

The rearrangement joins TRBV6-2 or TRBV6-3 to TRBJ2-3, with D hard to call. Germline V gives CDR1 MNHEY, CDR2 SVGEGT. The CDR3 length is 12 residues. V was trimmed by 2 bases and J by 8 bases, leaving 8 bases between them. The CDR3: CASSYLGTTQYF. The CDR3 DNA sequence: TGTGCCAGCAGTTACCTCGGTACTACGCAGTATTTT.

The table lists this clone with a count of one. The gene calls are TRBV11-2 and TRBJ1-4; possibly TRBD1 for D (6 bases). The CDR3 is made up of 18 amino acids. The germline gives CDR1 SGHAT, CDR2 FQNNGV. V lost 2 bases, J lost 3 bases, and 19 bases lay in between. CDR3 sequence: CASSLIPPLTGSNEKLFF. The CDR3 nucleotides are TGTGCCAGCAGCTTAATCCCCCCCCTAACAGGGTCTAATGAAAAACTGTTTTTT. Full variable domain (missing parts from reference TRBV11-2 and TRBJ1-4): EAGVAQSPRYKIIEKRQSVAFWCNPISGHATLYWYQQILGQGPKLLIQFQNNGVVDDSQLPKDRFSAERLKGVDSTLKIQPAKLEDSAVYLCASSLIPPLTGSNEKLFFGSGTQLSVL.

The gene calls are TRBV3-1 (or the pseudogene TRBV3-2) and TRBJ2-2; D unclear. Per germline, CDR1 LGHDT and CDR2 YNNKEL (reference sequence). This CDR3 has 19 amino acids. Deletions cut 0 bases from V and 3 bases from J, with 20 bases between. Here the CDR3 reads CASSQENSLWVRDTGELFF. The CDR3, as DNA: TGTGCCAGCAGCCAAGAAAATTCCTTATGGGTCCGGGACACCGGGGAGCTGTTTTTT.

This chain links TRBV5-6 with TRBJ1-6, with a weak D call TRBD1 (6 bases). V was pared by 4 bases and J by 8 bases, with 13 bases between. There are 14 residues in the CDR3. Germline CDR1 reads SGHDT; CDR2 reads YYEEEE. CDR3 residues: CASSRGTSYSPLHF. CDR3 DNA sequence: TGTGCCAGCAGCCGCGGGACATCCTATTCACCCCTCCACTTT. The full variable domain, with the rest looked up from reference TRBV5-6 and TRBJ1-6, is DAGVTQSPTHLIKTRGQQVTLRCSPKSGHDTVSWYQQALGQGPQFIFQYYEEEERQRGNFPDRFSGHQFPNYSSELNVNALLLGDSALYLCASSRGTSYSPLHFGNGTRLTVT.